This T cell receptor (beta chain) stems from a study of glioma-infiltrating T cells. The iRepertoire nested amplicon-rescue multiplex PCR amplified TCR alpha and beta CDR3s from RNA. TCRdb passed the multiplex PCR reads through MiXCR, listing each CDR3 protein once. Seen here are about 210,000 distinct CDR3 sequences, over 30% observed once, and the top ten hold around 20%. This clonotype was detected ten times or more. The CDR3 loop spans 13 amino acids. V shed 6 bases and J shed 0 bases, with 9 bases lying between them. Germline lookup yields CDR1 SGHRS and CDR2 YFSETQ. The sequenced sample consisted of glioma tissue, nonneoplastic brain tissue, or PBMCs (not recorded which). The chain has TRBV5-1 and TRBJ1-1; D unresolved. The receptor was derived from a human donor with low-grade glioma or glioblastoma, undergoing nonglioma brain surgery, or in good health (not recorded which). DNA of the CDR3: TGCGCCAGCACCTCTCGCGTGAACACTGAAGCTTTCTTT. It encodes CASTSRVNTEAFF. Drawing the rest from reference TRBV5-1 and TRBJ1-1, the complete variable domain is KAGVTQTPRYLIKTRGQQVTLSCSPISGHRSVSWYQQTPGQGLQFLFEYFSETQRNKGNFPGRFSGRQFSNSRSEMNVSTLELGDSALYLCASTSRVNTEAFFGQGTRLTVV.